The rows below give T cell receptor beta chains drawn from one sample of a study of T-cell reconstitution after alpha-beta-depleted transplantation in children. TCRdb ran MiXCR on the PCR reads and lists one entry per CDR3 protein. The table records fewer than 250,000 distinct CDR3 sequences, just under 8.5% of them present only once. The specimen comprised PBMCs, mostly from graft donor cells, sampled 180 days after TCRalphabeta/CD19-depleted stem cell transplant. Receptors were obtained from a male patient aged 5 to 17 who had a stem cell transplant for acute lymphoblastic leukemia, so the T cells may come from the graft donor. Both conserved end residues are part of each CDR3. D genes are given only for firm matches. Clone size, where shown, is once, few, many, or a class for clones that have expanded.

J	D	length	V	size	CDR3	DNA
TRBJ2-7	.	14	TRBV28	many	CASSKGGGSYEQYF	TGTGCCAGCAGCAAAGGGGGGGGCAGCTACGAGCAGTACTTC
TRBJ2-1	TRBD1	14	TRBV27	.	CASSPQGQVNEQFF	TGTGCCAGCAGTCCCCAAGGACAGGTCAATGAGCAGTTCTTC
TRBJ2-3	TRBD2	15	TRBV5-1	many	CASSRSGGAGDTQYF	TGCGCCAGCAGCCGTAGCGGGGGGGCTGGAGATACGCAGTATTTT
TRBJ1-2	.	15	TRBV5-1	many	CASSLATQTTYGYTF	TGCGCCAGCAGCCTTGCGACACAGACCACCTATGGCTACACCTTC
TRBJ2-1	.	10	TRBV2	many	CASSDGLQFF	TGTGCCAGCAGTGACGGACTGCAGTTCTTC
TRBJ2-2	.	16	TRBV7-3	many	CASSLRSGSYTGELFF	TGTGCCAGCAGCTTAAGGTCTGGCTCCTACACCGGGGAGCTGTTTTTT
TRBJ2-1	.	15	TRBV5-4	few	CASSSKGGGYNEQFF	TGTGCCAGCAGCTCAAAAGGGGGGGGATACAATGAGCAGTTCTTC
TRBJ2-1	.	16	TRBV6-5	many	CASSYSERAGWYEQFF	TGTGCCAGCAGTTACTCGGAACGGGCGGGTTGGTATGAGCAGTTCTTC
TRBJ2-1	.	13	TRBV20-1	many	CSASTYRVDEQFF	TGCAGTGCTTCTACCTACAGGGTGGATGAGCAGTTCTTC
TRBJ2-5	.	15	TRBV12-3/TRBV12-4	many	CASSLYKGGWETQYF	TGTGCCAGCAGTTTGTATAAGGGGGGGTGGGAGACCCAGTACTTC
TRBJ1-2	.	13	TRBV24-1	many	CATADGRGYGYTF	TGTGCCACCGCCGACGGGAGAGGCTATGGCTACACCTTC
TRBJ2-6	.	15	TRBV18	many	CASSRFEPGANVLTF	TGTGCCAGCTCACGCTTTGAGCCTGGGGCCAACGTCCTGACTTTC
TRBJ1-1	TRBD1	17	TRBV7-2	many	CASSLPRDRGDITEAFF	TGTGCCAGCAGCTTACCAAGGGACAGGGGAGATATCACTGAAGCTTTCTTT
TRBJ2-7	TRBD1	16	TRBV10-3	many	CAINRRDRNYSYEQYF	TGTGCCATCAATAGAAGGGACAGGAATTATTCCTACGAGCAGTACTTC
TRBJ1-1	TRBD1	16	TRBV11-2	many	CASSLELFFRGPAAFF	TGTGCCAGCAGCTTAGAGCTCTTCTTCAGGGGGCCGGCAGCTTTCTTT
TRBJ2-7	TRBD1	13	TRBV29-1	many	CSPTGTGSNEQYF	TGCAGCCCAACTGGGACAGGGTCGAACGAGCAGTACTTC
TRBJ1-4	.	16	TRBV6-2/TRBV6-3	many	CASTKGPTALPEKLFF	TGTGCCAGCACCAAGGGCCCGACTGCACTGCCGGAAAAACTGTTTTTT
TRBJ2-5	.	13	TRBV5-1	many	CASTQIPQETQYF	TGCGCCAGCACTCAAATACCCCAAGAGACCCAGTACTTC
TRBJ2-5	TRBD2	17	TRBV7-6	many	CASSLGDDSGTQETQYF	TGTGCCAGCAGCTTAGGGGACGATAGCGGGACCCAAGAGACCCAGTACTTC
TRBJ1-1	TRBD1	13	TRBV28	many	CASSSGGGAEAFF	TGTGCCAGCAGTTCAGGGGGAGGGGCTGAAGCTTTCTTT
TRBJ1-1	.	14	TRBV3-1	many	CASSHLQGIAEAFF	TGTGCCAGCAGCCACTTACAGGGTATAGCTGAAGCTTTCTTT
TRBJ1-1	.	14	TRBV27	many	CASSSYLKDTEAFF	TGTGCCAGCAGTTCTTACCTCAAGGACACTGAAGCTTTCTTT
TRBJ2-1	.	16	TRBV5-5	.	CASSLEWIASYNEQFF	TGTGCCAGCAGCTTGGAGTGGATAGCATCCTACAATGAGCAGTTCTTC
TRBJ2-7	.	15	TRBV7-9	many	CASSFGGSTPYEQYF	TGTGCCAGCAGCTTCGGAGGCTCAACCCCCTACGAGCAGTACTTC
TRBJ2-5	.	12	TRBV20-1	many	CSARGGRETQYF	TGCAGTGCTAGAGGAGGGCGAGAGACCCAGTACTTC
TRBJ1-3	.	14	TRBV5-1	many	CASSKGSSGNTIYF	TGCGCCAGCAGCAAGGGGAGCTCTGGAAACACCATATATTTT
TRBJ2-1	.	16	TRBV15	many	CATSTGDGGPYNEQFF	TGTGCCACCAGCACTGGGGACGGGGGGCCCTACAATGAGCAGTTCTTC
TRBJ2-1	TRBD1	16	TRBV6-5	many	CASSYPGTGSRNEQFF	TGTGCCAGCAGTTACCCCGGGACAGGGTCTCGGAATGAGCAGTTCTTC
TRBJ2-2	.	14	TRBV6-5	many	CASSYSSGSGELFF	TGTGCCAGCAGTTACTCTTCAGGATCGGGGGAGCTGTTTTTT
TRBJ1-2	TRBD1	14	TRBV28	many	CAIALHDRDYGYTF	TGTGCCATCGCCCTCCACGACAGGGACTATGGCTACACCTTC
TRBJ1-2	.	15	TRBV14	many	CASSQNRAWIYGYTF	TGTGCCAGCAGCCAAAACAGGGCTTGGATCTATGGCTACACCTTC
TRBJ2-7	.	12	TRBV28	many	CASSFAAYEQYF	TGTGCCAGCAGTTTCGCAGCCTACGAGCAGTACTTC
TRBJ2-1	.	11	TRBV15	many	CATSSYNEQFF	TGTGCCACCAGCAGTTACAATGAGCAGTTCTTC
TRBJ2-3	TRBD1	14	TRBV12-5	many	CASVGDRVTDTQYF	TGTGCTAGTGTCGGGGACAGGGTGACAGATACGCAGTATTTT
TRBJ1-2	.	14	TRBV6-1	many	CATLGRRGDYGYTF	TGTGCCACCCTCGGACGTCGAGGGGACTATGGCTACACCTTC
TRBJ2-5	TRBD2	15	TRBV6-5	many	CASSWRASGSETQYF	TGTGCCAGCAGTTGGCGGGCTAGCGGGAGTGAGACCCAGTACTTC
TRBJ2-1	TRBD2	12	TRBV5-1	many	CASSPAGDEQFF	TGCGCCAGCAGCCCAGCGGGAGACGAGCAGTTCTTC
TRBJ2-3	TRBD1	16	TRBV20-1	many	CSARDRRDRGRDTQYF	TGCAGTGCTAGAGATAGAAGGGACAGGGGCAGAGATACGCAGTATTTT